This T cell receptor (beta chain) was identified in a study of blood T cell repertoires in COVID-19. The CDR3 has 16 amino acids. V shed 1 base and J shed 8 bases, with 18 bases lying between them. CDR1 MNHEY and CDR2 SVGAGI come from the germline V gene. TCRdb's copy holds only in-frame clones and misses some; the assay was immunoSEQ multiplex PCR. The sample lists 300,000 or so clones, approximately 87% seen once, with about 1.6% in the top ten. Sequencing used peripheral blood. The origin of this receptor is a woman in her thirties or forties who had recovered from COVID-19. The chain links TRBV6-5 to TRBJ2-1; the D gene is possibly TRBD2 (5 bases). CDR3 residues: CASSYWLARRLDEQFF. The CDR3 nucleotides read TGTGCCAGCAGTTACTGGCTAGCTAGACGACTGGATGAGCAGTTCTTC.